This record covers a single TCR beta chain. Its antigen is currently not known. No base qualities exist here, and no much larger clone lies one base off it. The data were taken from a study of blood T cell repertoires in COVID-19 (dated by TCRdb to about 2020). Concerning the study at large: Samples covering the acute and convalescent phases of COVID-19 were provided by collaborators in the United States, Italy and Spain. The material from the prospective study consisted of cDNA or gDNA derived from T cells, B-cell-depleted T cells, or PBMCs. Deeply sampled blood TCRbeta repertoires from subjects exposed to, actively infected with, or recovered from COVID-19 were included in the dataset. The repertoires were released in a freely available public database meant as a resource for research on the immune response to SARS-CoV-2. The samples were drawn from the first 160 participants of the ongoing ImmuneRACE study and from 1,200 or so subjects provided by 6 global collaborators. Nearly every sample came with metadata listing a de-identified subject ID, COVID-19 status, age in years and sex. Where available, HLA class I and class II types were taken from metadata supplied by the sample provider and were not determined by assay-based typing. The investigation overall reported the following: Clinical and demographic metadata were provided uncurated, with the amount varying by source and participant.

Here V drops 3 bases and J drops 3 bases, and the junction holds 1 base not matched to any gene. As encoded in the germline V gene, CDR1 is KGHSH while CDR2 is LQKENI. The CDR3 contains 14 residues, cysteine and phenylalanine counted. Only CDR3 DNA remains: 42 bases, in frame from the first base. TCRbeta CDR3 regions were amplified from genomic DNA by means of the immunoSEQ Assay, a bias-controlled multiplex PCR. Concerning the study's data processing: The number of nucleated cells in each sample was estimated from the amplification of reference gene primers within the assay. To quantify the absolute abundance of each unique TCRbeta CDR3 rearrangement, sequence reads were collapsed and filtered. Productive Simpson clonality was computed per sample as the square root of Simpson's diversity index over productive rearrangements. TCRdb's version of the immuneACCESS table is confined to in-frame rearrangements and falls short of the full clone set. An unresolved V gene accounts for under half of the shortfall where checked; the remainder is of unknown origin. V and J calls and clone size are given by that table; D and trimming were obtained from the DNA. In all, the sample holds 310,000 or so clones, and approximately 88% of those were seen once. The top ten hold 6% to 6.5% of the sample.

In the prospective study, participants were roughly 18 to 100 years old, resided in about two dozen geographic areas of the United States, and were enrolled through a virtual design. In the prospective study, cohorts were assigned on the basis of participant-reported clinical history obtained from a screening survey and a study questionnaire. Recovered participants in ImmuneRACE Cohort 3 were defined as having two consecutive negative NP/OP PCR tests, clearance from a healthcare professional, or resolution of symptoms. In the prospective study, mobile phlebotomists collected whole blood, serum and a nasopharyngeal or oropharyngeal swab from each participant. Additional blood draws and questionnaires over a roughly two-month period could optionally be provided by prospective study participants. Blood samples from the prospective study were shipped frozen or at room temperature prior to DNA extraction.

The sequence was collected from a woman between 40 and 55 years old who had recovered from COVID-19. The chain couples TRBV18 to TRBJ2-7; the junction holds 11 bases that match TRBD1. The sequenced sample consisted of PBMCs or T cells enriched from blood (not recorded which). CDR3 region: CASSPGQGDYEQYF. The nucleotide sequence reads as follows: TGTGCCAGCTCACCGGGACAGGGGGACTACGAGCAGTACTTC. With the rest looked up from the reference TRBV18 and TRBJ2-7 genes rather than sequenced, the full variable domain is NAGVMQNPRHLVRRRGQEARLRCSPMKGHSHVYWYRQLPEEGLKFMVYLQKENIIDESGMPKERFSAEFPKEGPSILRIQQVVRGDSAAYFCASSPGQGDYEQYFGPGTRLTVT.